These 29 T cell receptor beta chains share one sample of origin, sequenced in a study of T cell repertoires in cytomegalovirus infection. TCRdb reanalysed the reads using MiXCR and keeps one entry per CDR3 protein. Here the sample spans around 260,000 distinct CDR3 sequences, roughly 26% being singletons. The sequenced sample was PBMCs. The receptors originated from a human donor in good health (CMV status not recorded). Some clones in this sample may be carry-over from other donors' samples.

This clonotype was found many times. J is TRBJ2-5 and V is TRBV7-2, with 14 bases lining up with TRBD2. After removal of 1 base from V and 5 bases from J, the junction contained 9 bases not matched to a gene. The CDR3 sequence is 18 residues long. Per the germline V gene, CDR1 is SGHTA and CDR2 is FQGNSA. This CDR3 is CASSLGRRGLAGVETQYF. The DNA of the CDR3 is TGTGCCAGCAGCTTAGGCCGACGGGGACTAGCGGGAGTGGAGACCCAGTACTTC.

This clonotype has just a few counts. In DNA, the CDR3 is TGTGCCAGCAGCTCGGACAGGGACGCTGAAGCTTTCTTT. This gives the protein CASSSDRDAEAFF. This chain connects TRBV11-3 to TRBJ1-1; TRBD1 agrees at 8 bases. Germline V gives CDR1 SGHNT, CDR2 YENEEA. Unmatched junction bases numbered 4, after V lost 4 bases and J lost 6 bases. The CDR3 totals 13 residues.

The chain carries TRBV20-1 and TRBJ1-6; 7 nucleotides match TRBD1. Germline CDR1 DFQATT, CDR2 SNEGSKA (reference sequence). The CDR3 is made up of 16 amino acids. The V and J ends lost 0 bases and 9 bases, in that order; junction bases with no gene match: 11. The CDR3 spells CSARDGWRGLGSPLHF. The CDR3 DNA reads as TGCAGTGCTAGAGATGGTTGGAGGGGGCTCGGTTCACCCCTCCACTTT.

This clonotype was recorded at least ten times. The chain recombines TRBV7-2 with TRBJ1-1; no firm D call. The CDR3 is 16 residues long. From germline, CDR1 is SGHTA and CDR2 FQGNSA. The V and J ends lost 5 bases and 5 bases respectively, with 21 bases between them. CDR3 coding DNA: TGTGCCAGCAGCCCACGGGAAAGGGTCCGAGTGACTGAAGCTTTCTTT. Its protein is CASSPRERVRVTEAFF.

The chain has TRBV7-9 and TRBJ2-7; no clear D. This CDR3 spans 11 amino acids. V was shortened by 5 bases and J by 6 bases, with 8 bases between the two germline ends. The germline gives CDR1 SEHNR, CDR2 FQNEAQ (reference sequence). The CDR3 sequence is CASSPAREQYF. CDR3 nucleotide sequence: TGTGCCAGCAGCCCCGCCCGCGAGCAGTACTTC.

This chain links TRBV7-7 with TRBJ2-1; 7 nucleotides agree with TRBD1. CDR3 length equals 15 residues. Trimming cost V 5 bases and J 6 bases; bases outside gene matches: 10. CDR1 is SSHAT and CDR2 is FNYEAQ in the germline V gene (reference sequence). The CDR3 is CASSDQITGVNEQFF. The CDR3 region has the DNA TGTGCCAGCAGCGATCAGATTACAGGGGTCAATGAGCAGTTCTTC.

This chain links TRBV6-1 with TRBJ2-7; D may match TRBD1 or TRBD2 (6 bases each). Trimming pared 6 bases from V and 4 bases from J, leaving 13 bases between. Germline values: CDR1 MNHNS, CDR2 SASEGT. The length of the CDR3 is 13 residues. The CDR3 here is CASRRDTPYEQYF. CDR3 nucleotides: TGTGCCAGCAGGCGGGACACACCATACGAGCAGTACTTC.

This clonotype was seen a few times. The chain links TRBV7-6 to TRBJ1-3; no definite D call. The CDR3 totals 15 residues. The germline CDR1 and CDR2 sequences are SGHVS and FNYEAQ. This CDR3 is CASREGGLTGNTIYF. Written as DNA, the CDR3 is TGTGCAAGCCGAGAGGGAGGGCTAACTGGAAACACCATATATTTT.

Here the CDR3 reads CASSPSLHYNEQFF. DNA for the CDR3: TGTGCCAGCAGCCCATCCCTTCACTACAATGAGCAGTTCTTC. The genes are TRBV7-6 and TRBJ2-1; D gene ambiguous. The ends were cut back, 5 bases at V and 3 bases at J, with 11 bases in the middle. Germline CDR1 SGHVS, CDR2 FNYEAQ. The CDR3 covers 14 residues.

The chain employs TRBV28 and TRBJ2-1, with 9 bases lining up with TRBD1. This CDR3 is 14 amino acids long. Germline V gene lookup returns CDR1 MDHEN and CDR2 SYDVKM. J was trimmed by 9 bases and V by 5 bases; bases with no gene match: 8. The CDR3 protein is CASSTGGSVPEQFF. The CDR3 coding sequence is TGTGCCAGCAGTACAGGGGGCTCGGTTCCTGAGCAGTTCTTC.

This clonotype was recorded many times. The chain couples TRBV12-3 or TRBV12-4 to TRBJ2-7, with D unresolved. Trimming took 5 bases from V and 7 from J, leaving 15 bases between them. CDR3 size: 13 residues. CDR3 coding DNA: TGTGCCAGCAGTCAGGACCCCCTAAGGGAGCAGTACGTC. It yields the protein CASSQDPLREQYV.

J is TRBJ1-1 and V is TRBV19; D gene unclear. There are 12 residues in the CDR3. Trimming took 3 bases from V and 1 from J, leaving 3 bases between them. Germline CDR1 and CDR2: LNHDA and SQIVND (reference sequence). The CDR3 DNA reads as TGTGCCAGTAGTATTACGAACACTGAAGCTTTCTTT. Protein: CASSITNTEAFF.

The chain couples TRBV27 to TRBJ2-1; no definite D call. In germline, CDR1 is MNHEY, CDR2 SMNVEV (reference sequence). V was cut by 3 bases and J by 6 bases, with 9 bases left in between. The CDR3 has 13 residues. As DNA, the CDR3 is TGTGCCAGCAGTTTCGGTCGGACCAATGAGCAGTTCTTC. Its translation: CASSFGRTNEQFF.

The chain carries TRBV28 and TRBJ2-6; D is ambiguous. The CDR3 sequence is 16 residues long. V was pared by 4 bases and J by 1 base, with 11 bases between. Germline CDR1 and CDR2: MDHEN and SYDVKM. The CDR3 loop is CASSSVDLSGANVLTF. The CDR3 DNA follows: TGTGCCAGCAGTTCGGTTGACTTGTCTGGGGCCAACGTCCTGACTTTC.

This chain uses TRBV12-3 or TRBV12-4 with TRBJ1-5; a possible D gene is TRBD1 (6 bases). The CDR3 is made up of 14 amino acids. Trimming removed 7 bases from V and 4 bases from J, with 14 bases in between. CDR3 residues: CASTSDRTNQPQHF. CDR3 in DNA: TGTGCCAGCACAAGCGACAGGACTAATCAGCCCCAGCATTTT.

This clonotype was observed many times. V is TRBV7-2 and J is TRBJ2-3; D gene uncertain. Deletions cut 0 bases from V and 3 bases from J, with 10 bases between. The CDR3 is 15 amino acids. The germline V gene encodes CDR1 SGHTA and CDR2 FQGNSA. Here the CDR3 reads CASSLAFQITDTQYF. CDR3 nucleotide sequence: TGTGCCAGCAGCTTAGCGTTCCAAATAACAGATACGCAGTATTTT.

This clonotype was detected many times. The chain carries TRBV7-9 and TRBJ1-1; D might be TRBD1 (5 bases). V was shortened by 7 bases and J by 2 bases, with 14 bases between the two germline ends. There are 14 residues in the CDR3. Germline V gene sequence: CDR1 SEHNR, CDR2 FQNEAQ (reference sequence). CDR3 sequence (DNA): TGTGCCAGCACCCTGGGGGGGGGAAACACTGAAGCTTTCTTT. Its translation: CASTLGGGNTEAFF.

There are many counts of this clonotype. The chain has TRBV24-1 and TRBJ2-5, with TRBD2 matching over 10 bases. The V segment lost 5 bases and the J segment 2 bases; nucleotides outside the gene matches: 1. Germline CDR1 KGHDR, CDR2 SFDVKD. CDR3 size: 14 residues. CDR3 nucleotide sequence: TGTGCCACCAGTGTTAGCGGGGGGCAAGAGACCCAGTACTTC. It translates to CATSVSGGQETQYF.

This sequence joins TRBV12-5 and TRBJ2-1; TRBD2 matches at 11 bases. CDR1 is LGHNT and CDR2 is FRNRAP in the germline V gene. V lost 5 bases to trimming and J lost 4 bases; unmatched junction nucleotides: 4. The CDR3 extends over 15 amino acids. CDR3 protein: CASGPGLAEYNEQFF. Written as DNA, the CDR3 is TGTGCTAGTGGTCCGGGACTAGCGGAGTACAATGAGCAGTTCTTC.

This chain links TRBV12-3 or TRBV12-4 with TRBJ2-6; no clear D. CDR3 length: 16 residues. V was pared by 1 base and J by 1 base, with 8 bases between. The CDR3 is CASSLEGRSGANVLTF. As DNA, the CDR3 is TGTGCCAGCAGTTTAGAGGGCCGGTCTGGGGCCAACGTCCTGACTTTC.

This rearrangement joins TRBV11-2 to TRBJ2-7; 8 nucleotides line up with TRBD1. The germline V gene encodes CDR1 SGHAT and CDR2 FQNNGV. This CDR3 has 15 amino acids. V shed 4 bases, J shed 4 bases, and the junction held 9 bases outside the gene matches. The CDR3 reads CASSSLDRVKYEQYF. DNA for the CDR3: TGTGCCAGCAGCTCCCTGGACAGGGTAAAGTACGAGCAGTACTTC.

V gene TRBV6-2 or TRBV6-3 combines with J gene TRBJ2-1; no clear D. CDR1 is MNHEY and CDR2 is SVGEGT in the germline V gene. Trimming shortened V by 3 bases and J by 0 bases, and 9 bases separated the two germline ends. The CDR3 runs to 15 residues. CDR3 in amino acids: CASSYTWSSYNEQFF. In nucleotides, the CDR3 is TGTGCCAGCAGTTATACCTGGAGCTCCTACAATGAGCAGTTCTTC.

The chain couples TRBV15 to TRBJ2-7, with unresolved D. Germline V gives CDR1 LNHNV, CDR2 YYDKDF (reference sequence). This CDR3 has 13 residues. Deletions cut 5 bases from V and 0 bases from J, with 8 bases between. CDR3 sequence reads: CATSRGLSYEQYF. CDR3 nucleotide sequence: TGTGCCACCAGCCGAGGCCTCTCCTACGAGCAGTACTTC.

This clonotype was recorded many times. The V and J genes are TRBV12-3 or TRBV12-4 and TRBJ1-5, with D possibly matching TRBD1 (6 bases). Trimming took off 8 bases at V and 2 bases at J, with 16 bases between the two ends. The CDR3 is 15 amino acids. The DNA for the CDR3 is TGTGCCAGCTCTTACGTCGCAGGGGGCAATCAGCCCCAGCATTTT. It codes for CASSYVAGGNQPQHF.

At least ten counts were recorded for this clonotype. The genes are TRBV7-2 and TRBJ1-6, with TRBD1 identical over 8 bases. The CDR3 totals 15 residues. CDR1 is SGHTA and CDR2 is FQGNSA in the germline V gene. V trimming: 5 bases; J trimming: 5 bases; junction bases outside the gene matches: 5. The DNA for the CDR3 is TGTGCCAGCAGCGATCAGACAGGGGATAATTCACCCCTCCACTTT. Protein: CASSDQTGDNSPLHF.

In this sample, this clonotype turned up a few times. CDR3 coding DNA: TGCGCCAGCAGCTCCGTGGGCAGCTCCGGCTACGAGCAGTACTTC. It specifies CASSSVGSSGYEQYF. The rearrangement uses TRBV5-1 and TRBJ2-7; unclear D gene. Germline V gives CDR1 SGHRS, CDR2 YFSETQ. This CDR3 has 15 residues. With 3 bases removed from V and 3 bases from J, the gap between germline ends came to 16 bases.

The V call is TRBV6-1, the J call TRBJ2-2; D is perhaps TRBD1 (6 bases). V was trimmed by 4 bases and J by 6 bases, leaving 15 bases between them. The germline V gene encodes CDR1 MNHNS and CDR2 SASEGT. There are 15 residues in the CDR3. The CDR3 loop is CASSVLGANPGELFF. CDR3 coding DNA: TGTGCCAGCAGTGTCCTGGGGGCAAATCCCGGGGAGCTGTTTTTT.

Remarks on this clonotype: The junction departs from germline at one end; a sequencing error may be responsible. DNA of the CDR3: TGTGCCAGCAGTCGAGGGACTTCCTCCAATGAGCAGTTCTTC. Protein: CASSRGTSSNEQFF. The chain recombines TRBV6-2 or TRBV6-3 with TRBJ2-1, with D maybe TRBD2 (6 bases). The CDR3 sequence is 14 residues long. Germline loops: CDR1 MNHEY, CDR2 SVGEGT.

In nucleotides, the CDR3 is TGCGCCAGCAGCCAAGAATCCCTACTGGGGGAGCTGTTTTTT. Its protein product is CASSQESLLGELFF. The chain couples TRBV4-3 to TRBJ2-2; D not resolved. CDR1 and CDR2 from the germline V gene are LGHNA and YSLEER. This CDR3 is built from 14 residues. The V and J ends lost 0 bases and 8 bases respectively, with 10 bases between them.